Following are 3 T cell receptor beta chains from one sample sequenced in a study of shared clonotypes between healthy human individuals. Here immunoSEQ multiplex PCR was the method, and the copy in TCRdb shows in-frame clones only, minus some. Counted here are 2.5 million or so clones, around 94% occurring once; the ten biggest clones make up 0.13% to 0.15%. Sequencing was carried out using naive CD4+ T cells sorted from blood. Subset given: CD45RA+ positively selected. The receptors come from a man younger than 35 in good health.

The J gene is TRBJ2-3, the V gene TRBV25-1; 12 bases match TRBD2. V lost 6 bases and J lost 2; bases outside the gene matches: 6. The CDR3 is made up of 16 amino acids. Germline V gene sequence: CDR1 MGHDK, CDR2 SYGVNS. This CDR3 is CASSLTSGGLTDTQYF. In DNA, the CDR3 is TGTGCCAGCAGCCTGACTAGCGGGGGACTCACAGATACGCAGTATTTT.

The chain carries TRBV5-8 and TRBJ1-5, with D perhaps matching TRBD1 (6 bases). This CDR3 contains 15 residues. Germline V gene lookup returns CDR1 SGHTS and CDR2 YDEGEE. Trimming removed 0 bases at V and 1 base at J, with 8 bases between. The CDR3 DNA reads as TGTGCCAGCAGCTTGGAGGGACACAGCAATCAGCCCCAGCATTTT. The encoded protein is CASSLEGHSNQPQHF.

The rearrangement uses TRBV19 and TRBJ1-5; 10 bases fit TRBD1. The CDR3 has 15 residues. Trimming took 1 base from V and 7 from J; bases not matched to a gene: 4. The germline V gene encodes CDR1 LNHDA and CDR2 SQIVND (reference sequence). The CDR3 spells CASSIVGTGVQPQHF. The CDR3 DNA reads as TGTGCCAGTAGTATAGTAGGGACAGGGGTCCAGCCCCAGCATTTT.